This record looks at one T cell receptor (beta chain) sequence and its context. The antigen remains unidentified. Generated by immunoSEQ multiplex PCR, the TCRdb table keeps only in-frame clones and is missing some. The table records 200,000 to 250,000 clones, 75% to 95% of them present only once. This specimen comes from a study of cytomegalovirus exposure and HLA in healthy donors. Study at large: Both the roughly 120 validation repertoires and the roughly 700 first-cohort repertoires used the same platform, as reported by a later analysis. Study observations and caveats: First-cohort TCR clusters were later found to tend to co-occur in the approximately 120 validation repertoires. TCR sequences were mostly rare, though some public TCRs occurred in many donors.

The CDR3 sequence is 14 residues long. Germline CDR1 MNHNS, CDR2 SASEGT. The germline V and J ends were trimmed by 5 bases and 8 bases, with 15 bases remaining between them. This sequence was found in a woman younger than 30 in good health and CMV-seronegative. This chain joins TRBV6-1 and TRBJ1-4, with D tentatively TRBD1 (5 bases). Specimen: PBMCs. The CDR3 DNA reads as TGTGCCAGCAGTTCTCAGGGTGGGGGGGAAAAACTGTTTTTT. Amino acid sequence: CASSSQGGGEKLFF.